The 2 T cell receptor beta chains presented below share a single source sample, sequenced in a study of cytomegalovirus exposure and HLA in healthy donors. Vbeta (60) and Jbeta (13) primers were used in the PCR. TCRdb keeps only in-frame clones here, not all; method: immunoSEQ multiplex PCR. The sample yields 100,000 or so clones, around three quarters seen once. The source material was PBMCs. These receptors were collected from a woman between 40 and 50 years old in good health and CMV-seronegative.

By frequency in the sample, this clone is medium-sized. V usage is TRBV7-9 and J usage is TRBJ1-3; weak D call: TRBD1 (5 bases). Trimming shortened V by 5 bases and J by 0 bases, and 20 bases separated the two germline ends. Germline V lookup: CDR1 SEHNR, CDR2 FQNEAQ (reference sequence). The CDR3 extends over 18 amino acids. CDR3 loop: CASSVSFQGILSGNTIYF. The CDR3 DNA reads TGTGCCAGCAGCGTGAGTTTCCAGGGAATCCTCTCTGGAAACACCATATATTTT.

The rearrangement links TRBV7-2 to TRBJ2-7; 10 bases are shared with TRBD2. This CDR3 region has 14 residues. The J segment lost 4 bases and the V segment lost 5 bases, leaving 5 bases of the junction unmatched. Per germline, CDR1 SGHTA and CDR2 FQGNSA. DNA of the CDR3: TGTGCCAGCAGCGTGGGACTAGCGCTTTACGAGCAGTACTTC. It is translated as CASSVGLALYEQYF.